This T cell receptor (beta chain) appears in the sequencing data of a study of OX40 agonist ivuxolimab in advanced cancers. As for the study in general: Roughly two fifths of patients had received prior checkpoint inhibitor therapy. Of the patients, three showed partial responses, one with hepatocellular carcinoma and two with cutaneous melanoma.

V was shortened by 2 bases and J by 7 bases, with 9 bases between the two germline ends. The length of the CDR3 is 13 residues. In germline, CDR1 is MDHEN, CDR2 SYDVKM. Data came from immunoSEQ multiplex PCR; TCRdb stores just in-frame clones and leaves some out. The sample carries nearly 80,000 clones, under 85% recorded once. The clonotype comes from an adult with an advanced solid tumor such as melanoma, head and neck, liver or kidney cancer. The rearrangement joins TRBV28 to TRBJ1-3, with no clear D. Material: CD4+ or CD8+ T cells sorted from blood, obtained in a trial of the OX40 agonist ivuxolimab. The CDR3 loop is CASSLTVVNTIYF. DNA for the CDR3: TGTGCCAGCAGTTTAACGGTGGTGAACACCATATATTTT.